The source of this TCR beta chain is a study of OX40 agonist ivuxolimab in advanced cancers. This table comes from immunoSEQ multiplex PCR, and its TCRdb copy is limited to in-frame clones, with some not included. Altogether 150,000 to 190,000 clones are present, 90% to 95% being singletons, with the ten largest covering about 0.31%. V was shortened by 4 bases and J by 4 bases, with 11 bases between the two germline ends. This CDR3 spans 14 amino acids. Germline lookup yields CDR1 LGHNA and CDR2 YSLEER. This chain joins TRBV4-3 and TRBJ2-1, with TRBD2 as a possible D gene (6 bases). This clonotype was sampled from an adult with an advanced solid tumor such as melanoma, head and neck, liver or kidney cancer. The input for sequencing was CD4+ or CD8+ T cells sorted from blood, taken in a trial of the OX40 agonist ivuxolimab. CDR3: CASSPRSGYNEQFF. CDR3 nucleotide sequence: TGCGCCAGCAGCCCACGTAGCGGATACAATGAGCAGTTCTTC.